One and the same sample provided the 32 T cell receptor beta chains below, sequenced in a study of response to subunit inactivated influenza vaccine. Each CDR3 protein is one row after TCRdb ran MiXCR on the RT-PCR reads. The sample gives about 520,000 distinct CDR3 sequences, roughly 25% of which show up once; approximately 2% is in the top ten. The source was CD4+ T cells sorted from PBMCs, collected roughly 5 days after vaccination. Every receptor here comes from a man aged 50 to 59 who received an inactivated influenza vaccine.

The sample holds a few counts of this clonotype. The CDR3 is CSVDVGFLGTQYF. In nucleotides, the CDR3 is TGCAGCGTTGACGTCGGCTTCCTCGGTACGCAGTATTTT. This chain joins TRBV29-1 and TRBJ2-3; D remains ambiguous. The CDR3 runs to 13 residues. Trimming shortened V by 3 bases and J by 8 bases, and 15 bases separated the two germline ends. Germline loops: CDR1 SQVTM, CDR2 ANQGSEA.

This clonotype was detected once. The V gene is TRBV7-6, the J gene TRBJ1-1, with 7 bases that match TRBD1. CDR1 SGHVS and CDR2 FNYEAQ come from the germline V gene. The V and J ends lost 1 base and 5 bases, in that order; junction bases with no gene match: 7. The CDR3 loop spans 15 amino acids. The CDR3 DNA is TGTGCCAGCAGCTTAGTCACAGGGGCGGGGACTGAAGCTTTCTTT. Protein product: CASSLVTGAGTEAFF.

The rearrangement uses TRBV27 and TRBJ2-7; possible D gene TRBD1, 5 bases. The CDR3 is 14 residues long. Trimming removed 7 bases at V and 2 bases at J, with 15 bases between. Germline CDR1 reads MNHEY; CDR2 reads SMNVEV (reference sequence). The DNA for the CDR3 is TGTGCCAGCAAAAAACAGGCGACAGCCTACGAGCAGTACTTC. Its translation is CASKKQATAYEQYF.

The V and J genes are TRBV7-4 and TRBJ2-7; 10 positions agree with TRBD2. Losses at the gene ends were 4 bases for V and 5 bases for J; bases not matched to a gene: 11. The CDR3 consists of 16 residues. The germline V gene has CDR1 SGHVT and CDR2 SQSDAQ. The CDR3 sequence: CASSSQLSGRRDEQYF. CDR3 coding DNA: TGTGCCAGCAGCTCCCAACTTAGCGGGAGGCGCGACGAGCAGTACTTC.

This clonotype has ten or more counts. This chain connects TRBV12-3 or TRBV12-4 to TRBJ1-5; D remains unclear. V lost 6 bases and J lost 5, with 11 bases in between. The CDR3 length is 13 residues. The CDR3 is CASSPRWDQPQHF. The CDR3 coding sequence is TGTGCCAGCAGCCCCCGATGGGATCAGCCCCAGCATTTT.

CDR3 sequence (DNA): TGTGCCAGCAGTGCGGGAGGGCCGAGGAATGAGCAGTTCTTC. Amino acid sequence: CASSAGGPRNEQFF. The chain links TRBV12-3 or TRBV12-4 to TRBJ2-1; TRBD2 agrees at 9 bases. This CDR3 is built from 14 residues. Trimming cost V 5 bases and J 7 bases; bases outside gene matches: 6.

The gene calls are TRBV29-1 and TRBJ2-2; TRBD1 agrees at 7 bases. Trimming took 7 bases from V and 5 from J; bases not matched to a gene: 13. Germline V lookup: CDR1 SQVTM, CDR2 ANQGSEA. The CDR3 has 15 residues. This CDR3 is CSGRATGVGTGELFF. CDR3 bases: TGCAGCGGTAGAGCTACAGGGGTTGGGACCGGGGAGCTGTTTTTT.

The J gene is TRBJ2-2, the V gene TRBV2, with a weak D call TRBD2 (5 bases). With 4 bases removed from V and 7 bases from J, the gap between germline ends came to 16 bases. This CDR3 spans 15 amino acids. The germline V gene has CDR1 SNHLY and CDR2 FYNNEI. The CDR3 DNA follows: TGTGCCAGCAGTGCTGCCAGAACACGGGGCGGGGAGCTGTTTTTT. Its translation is CASSAARTRGGELFF.

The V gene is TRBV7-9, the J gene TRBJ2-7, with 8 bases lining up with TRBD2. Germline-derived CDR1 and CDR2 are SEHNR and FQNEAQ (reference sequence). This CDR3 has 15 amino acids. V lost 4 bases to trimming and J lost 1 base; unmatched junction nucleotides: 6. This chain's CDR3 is CASSSGLGLSYEQYF. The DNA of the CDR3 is TGTGCCAGCAGCTCGGGACTAGGGCTGTCCTACGAGCAGTACTTC.

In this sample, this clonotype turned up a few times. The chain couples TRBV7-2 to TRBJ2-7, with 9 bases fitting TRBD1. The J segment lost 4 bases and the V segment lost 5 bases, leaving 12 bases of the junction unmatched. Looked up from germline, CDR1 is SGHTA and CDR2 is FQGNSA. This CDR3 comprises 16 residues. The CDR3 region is CASSPSTGQGLYEQYF. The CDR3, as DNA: TGTGCCAGCAGCCCTAGTACCGGACAGGGGCTTTACGAGCAGTACTTC.

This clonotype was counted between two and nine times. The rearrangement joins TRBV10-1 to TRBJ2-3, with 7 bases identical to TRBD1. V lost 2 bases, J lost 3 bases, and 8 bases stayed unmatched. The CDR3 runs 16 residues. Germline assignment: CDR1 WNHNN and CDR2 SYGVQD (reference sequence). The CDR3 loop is CASSEMRGGSTDTQYF. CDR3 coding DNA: TGCGCCAGCAGTGAGATGCGAGGGGGCTCGACAGATACGCAGTATTTT.

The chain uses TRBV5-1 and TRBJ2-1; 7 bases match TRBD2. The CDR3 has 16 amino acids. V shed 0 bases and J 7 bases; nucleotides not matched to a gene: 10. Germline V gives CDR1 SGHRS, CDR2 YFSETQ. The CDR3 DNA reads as TGCGCCAGCAGCTTGGCCCTTAGCGGGCGGGGAAATGAGCAGTTCTTC. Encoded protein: CASSLALSGRGNEQFF.

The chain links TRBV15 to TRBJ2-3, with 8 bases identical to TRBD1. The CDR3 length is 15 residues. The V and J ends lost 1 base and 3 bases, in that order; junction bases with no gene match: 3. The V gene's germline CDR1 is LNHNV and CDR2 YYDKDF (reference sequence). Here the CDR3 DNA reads TGTGCCACCAGCAGAGGGACAGGGCGGACAGATACGCAGTATTTT. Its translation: CATSRGTGRTDTQYF.

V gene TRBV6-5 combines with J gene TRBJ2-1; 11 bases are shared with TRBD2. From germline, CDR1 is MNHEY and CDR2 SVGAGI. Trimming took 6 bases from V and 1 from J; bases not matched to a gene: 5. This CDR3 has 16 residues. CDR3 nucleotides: TGTGCCAGCAGCTTACTAGCGGGGGTATCCTACAATGAGCAGTTCTTC. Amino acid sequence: CASSLLAGVSYNEQFF.

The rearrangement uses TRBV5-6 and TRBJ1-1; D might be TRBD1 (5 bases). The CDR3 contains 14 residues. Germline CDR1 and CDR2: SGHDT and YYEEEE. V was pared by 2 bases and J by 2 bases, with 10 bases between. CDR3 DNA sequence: TGTGCCAGCAGCTTCCGGGGCATAAACACTGAAGCTTTCTTT. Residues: CASSFRGINTEAFF.

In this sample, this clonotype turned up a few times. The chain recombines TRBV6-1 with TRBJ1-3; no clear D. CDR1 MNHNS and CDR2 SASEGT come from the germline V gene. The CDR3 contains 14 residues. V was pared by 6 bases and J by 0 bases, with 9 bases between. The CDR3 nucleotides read TGTGCCAGCAGAGATGTTAACTCTGGAAACACCATATATTTT. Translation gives CASRDVNSGNTIYF.

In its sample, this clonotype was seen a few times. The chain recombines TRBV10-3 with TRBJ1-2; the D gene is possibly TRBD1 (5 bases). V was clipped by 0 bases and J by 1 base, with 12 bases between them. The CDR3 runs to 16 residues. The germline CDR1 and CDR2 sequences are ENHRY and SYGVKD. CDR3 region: CAISESGAPVNYGYTF. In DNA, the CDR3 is TGTGCCATCAGTGAGTCAGGGGCCCCTGTTAACTATGGCTACACCTTC.

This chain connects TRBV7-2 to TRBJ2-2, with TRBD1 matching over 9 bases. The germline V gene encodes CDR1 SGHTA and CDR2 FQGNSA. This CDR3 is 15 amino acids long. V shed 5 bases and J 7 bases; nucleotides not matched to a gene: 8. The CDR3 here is CASSLDRGYGGELFF. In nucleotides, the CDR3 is TGTGCCAGCAGCCTGGACAGGGGATATGGCGGGGAGCTGTTTTTT.

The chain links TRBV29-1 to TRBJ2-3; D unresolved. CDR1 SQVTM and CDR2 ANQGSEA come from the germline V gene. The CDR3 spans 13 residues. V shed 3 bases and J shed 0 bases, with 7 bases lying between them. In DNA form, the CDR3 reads TGCAGCGTTGAGATCCCTAGCACAGATACGCAGTATTTT. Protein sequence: CSVEIPSTDTQYF.

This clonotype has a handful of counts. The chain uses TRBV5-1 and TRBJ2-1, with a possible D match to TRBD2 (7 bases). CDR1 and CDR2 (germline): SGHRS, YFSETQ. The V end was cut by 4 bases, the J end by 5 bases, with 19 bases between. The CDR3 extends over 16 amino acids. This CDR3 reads CASSALVSGGHNEQFF. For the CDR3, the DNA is TGCGCCAGCAGCGCTCTTGTATCCGGGGGGCACAATGAGCAGTTCTTC.

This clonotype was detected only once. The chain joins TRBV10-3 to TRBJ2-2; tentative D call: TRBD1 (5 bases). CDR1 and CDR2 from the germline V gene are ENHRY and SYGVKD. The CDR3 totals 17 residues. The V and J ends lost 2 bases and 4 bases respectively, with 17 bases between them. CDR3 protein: CAISEQRRGPGTGELFF. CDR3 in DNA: TGTGCCATCAGTGAGCAGCGAAGGGGCCCTGGCACCGGGGAGCTGTTTTTT.

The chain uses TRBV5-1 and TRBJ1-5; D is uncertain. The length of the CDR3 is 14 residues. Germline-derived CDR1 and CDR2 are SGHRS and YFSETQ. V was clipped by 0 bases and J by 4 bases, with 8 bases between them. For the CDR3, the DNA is TGCGCCAGCAGCTTGGGAGAGCCGAATCAGCCCCAGCATTTT. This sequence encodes CASSLGEPNQPQHF. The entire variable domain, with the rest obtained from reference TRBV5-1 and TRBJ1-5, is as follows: KAGVTQTPRYLIKTRGQQVTLSCSPISGHRSVSWYQQTPGQGLQFLFEYFSETQRNKGNFPGRFSGRQFSNSRSEMNVSTLELGDSALYLCASSLGEPNQPQHFGDGTRLSIL.

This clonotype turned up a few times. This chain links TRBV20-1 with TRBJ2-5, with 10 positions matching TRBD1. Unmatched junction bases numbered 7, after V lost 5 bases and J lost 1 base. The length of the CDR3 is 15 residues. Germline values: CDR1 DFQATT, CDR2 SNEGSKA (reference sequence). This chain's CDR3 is CSAYKTGGLQETQYF. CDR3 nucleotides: TGCAGTGCTTATAAGACAGGGGGCCTCCAAGAGACCCAGTACTTC.

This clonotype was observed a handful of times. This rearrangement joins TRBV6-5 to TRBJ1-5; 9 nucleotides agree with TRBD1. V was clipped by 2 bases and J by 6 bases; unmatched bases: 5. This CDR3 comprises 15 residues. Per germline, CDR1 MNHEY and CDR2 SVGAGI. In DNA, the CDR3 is TGTGCCAGCAGTTACACAGGGGGCCCCAGTCAGCCCCAGCATTTT. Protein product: CASSYTGGPSQPQHF.

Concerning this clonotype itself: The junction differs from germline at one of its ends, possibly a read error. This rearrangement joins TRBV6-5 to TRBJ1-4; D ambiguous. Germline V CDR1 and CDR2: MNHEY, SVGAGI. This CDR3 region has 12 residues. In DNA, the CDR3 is TGTGCCAGCAGTCCAACGAATGAAAAACTGTTTTTT. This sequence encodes CASSPTNEKLFF.

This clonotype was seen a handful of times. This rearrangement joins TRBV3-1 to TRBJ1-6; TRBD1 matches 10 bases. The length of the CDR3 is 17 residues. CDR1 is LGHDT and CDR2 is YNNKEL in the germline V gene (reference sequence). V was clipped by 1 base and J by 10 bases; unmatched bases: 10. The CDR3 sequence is CASSQGLMTGGGSPLHF. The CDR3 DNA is TGTGCCAGCAGCCAAGGATTGATGACAGGGGGCGGATCACCCCTCCACTTT.

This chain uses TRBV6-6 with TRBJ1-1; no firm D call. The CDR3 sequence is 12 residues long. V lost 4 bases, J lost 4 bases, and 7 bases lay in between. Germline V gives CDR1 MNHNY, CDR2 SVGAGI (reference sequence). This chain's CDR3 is CASSSPGTEAFF. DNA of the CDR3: TGTGCCAGCAGTTCCCCCGGCACTGAAGCTTTCTTT.

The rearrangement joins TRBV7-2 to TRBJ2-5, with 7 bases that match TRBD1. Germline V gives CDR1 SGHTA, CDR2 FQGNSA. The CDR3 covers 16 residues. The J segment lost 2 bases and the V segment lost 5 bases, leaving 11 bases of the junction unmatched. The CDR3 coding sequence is TGTGCCAGCAGCCGCCAGGGGGTGGCGCTTCAAGAGACCCAGTACTTC. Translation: CASSRQGVALQETQYF.

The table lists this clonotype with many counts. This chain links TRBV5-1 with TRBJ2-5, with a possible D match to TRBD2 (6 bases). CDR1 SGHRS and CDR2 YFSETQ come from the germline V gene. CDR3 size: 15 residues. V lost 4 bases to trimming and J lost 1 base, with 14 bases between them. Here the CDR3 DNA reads TGCGCCAGCAGCCCGGAGTGGGGAGGCCAAGAGACCCAGTACTTC. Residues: CASSPEWGGQETQYF.

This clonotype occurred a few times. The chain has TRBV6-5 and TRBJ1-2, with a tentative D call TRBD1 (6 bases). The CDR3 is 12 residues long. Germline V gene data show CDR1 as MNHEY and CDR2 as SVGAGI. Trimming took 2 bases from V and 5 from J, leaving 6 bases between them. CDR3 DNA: TGTGCCAGCAGTTACAGGGGGTATGGCTACACCTTC. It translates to CASSYRGYGYTF.

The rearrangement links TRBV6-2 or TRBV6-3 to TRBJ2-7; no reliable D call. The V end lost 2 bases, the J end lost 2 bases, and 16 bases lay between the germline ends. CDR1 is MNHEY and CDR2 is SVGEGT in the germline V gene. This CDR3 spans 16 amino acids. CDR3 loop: CASSYAIDTLTYEQYF. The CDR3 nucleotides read TGTGCCAGCAGTTACGCAATCGACACTTTGACCTACGAGCAGTACTTC.

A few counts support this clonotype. The DNA of the CDR3 is TGCAGTGCTAGAGATGGTGGGATTTCCGGGACAGGGGGCCACGAGCAGTACTTC. It is translated as CSARDGGISGTGGHEQYF. This chain uses TRBV20-1 with TRBJ2-7; 12 bases fit TRBD1. Per the germline V gene, CDR1 is DFQATT and CDR2 is SNEGSKA (reference sequence). With 0 bases clipped from V and 5 bases from J, the junction kept 14 bases outside the gene matches. The length of the CDR3 is 18 residues.